The source of this T cell receptor beta chain is a study of a mutant IDH1 vaccine in newly diagnosed glioma. About the research overall: Every participant had undergone radiotherapy, temozolomide, or both before, and most underwent both.

Turning to this clone: Its antigen remains unidentified.

Regarding time point: week 35, safety follow-up. Alongside topical imiquimod, each dose of vaccine comprised 300 ug of mutant IDH1 20-mer peptide. Sequencing used immunoSEQ multiplex PCR; TCRdb keeps in-frame clones, though not all of them. The profile shows around 40,000 clones, roughly nine tenths of them singletons. Germline V CDR1 and CDR2: SGDLS, YYNGEE. Trimming took off 6 bases at V and 3 bases at J, with 18 bases between the two ends. The CDR3 is 15 residues long. The sequence was obtained from a man aged 35 to 55 with glioma. The material was PBMCs, obtained from a glioma patient whose treatment included an IDH1 peptide vaccine. V usage is TRBV9 and J usage is TRBJ1-1; no clear D. The CDR3 DNA reads TGTGCCAGCACCTACGGGGAGGGCTACCACACTGAAGCTTTCTTT. Amino acid sequence: CASTYGEGYHTEAFF.